Sequencing of this TCR beta chain was carried out in a study of T-cell reconstitution after alpha-beta-depleted transplantation in children. This clonotype was observed at least ten times. Molecular barcoding with unique molecular identifiers was used for the TCRbeta library. TCRdb reprocessed the PCR reads via MiXCR and lists one record per CDR3 protein. Here the sample spans hundreds of thousands of distinct CDR3 sequences, 9.9% being singletons. The CDR3 is 15 residues long. The V end lost 8 bases, the J end lost 0 bases, and 11 bases lay between the germline ends. In germline, CDR1 is LNHNV, CDR2 YYDKDF (reference sequence).

The sample consisted of PBMCs from the stem cell graft donor, taken from the stem cell graft. This TCR was recovered from a human donor who donated a stem cell graft to a child with SCID. The chain couples TRBV15 to TRBJ1-6; D remains unclear. The CDR3 DNA reads TGTGCCACCGCCCCGGGCGGCTCCTATAATTCACCCCTCCACTTT. Its translation is CATAPGGSYNSPLHF.